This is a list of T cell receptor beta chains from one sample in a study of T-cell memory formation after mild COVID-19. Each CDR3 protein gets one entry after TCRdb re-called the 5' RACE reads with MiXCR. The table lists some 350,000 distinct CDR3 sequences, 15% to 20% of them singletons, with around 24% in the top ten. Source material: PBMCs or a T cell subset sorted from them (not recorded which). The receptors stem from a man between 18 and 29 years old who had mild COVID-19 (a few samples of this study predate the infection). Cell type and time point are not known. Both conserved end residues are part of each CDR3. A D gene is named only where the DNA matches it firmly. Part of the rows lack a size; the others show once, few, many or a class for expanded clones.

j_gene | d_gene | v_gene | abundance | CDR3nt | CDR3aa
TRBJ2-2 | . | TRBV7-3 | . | TGTGCCAGCAGCTCTTCGCGGGGGAACACCGGGGAGCTGTTTTTT | CASSSSRGNTGELFF
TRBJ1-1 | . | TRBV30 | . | TGTGCCTGGGCCCCTCAGGGGTGGGCTGAAGCTTTCTTT | CAWAPQGWAEAFF
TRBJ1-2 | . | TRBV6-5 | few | TGTGCCAGCAGTTACTCGGGACCTTTAAACTATGGCTACACCTTC | CASSYSGPLNYGYTF
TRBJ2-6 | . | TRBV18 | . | TGTGCCAGCTCACCAGCCGTGAGCTCTGGGGCCAACGTCCTGACTTTC | CASSPAVSSGANVLTF
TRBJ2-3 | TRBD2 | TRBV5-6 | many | TGTGCCAGCAGCCCGCGGGGGGTTAGCACAGATACGCAGTATTTT | CASSPRGVSTDTQYF
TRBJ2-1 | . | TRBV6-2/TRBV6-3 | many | TGTGCCAGCAGACGGGACGGGAGCAATGAGCAGTTCTTC | CASRRDGSNEQFF
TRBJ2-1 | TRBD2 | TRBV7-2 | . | TGTGCCAGCAGCCACCGCGCGGGACTAGCGGGGGGGAGCTCCTACAATGAGCAGTTCTTC | CASSHRAGLAGGSSYNEQFF
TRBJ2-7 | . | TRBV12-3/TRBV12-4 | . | TGTGCCAGCAGTTCCGGTGGGCTTAGCGCCCTATACGAGCAGTACTTC | CASSSGGLSALYEQYF
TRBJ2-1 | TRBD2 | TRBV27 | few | TGTGCCAGCAGAATAGCTAGCGGGGGGGCCAATGAGCAGTTCTTC | CASRIASGGANEQFF
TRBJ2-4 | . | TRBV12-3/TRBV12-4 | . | TGTGCCAGCAGCCCGCAGGAGGCTGACATTCAGTACTTC | CASSPQEADIQYF
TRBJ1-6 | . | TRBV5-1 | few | TGCGCCAGCAGCTCCGATTATGGCTTCGGCGGGGGGAAGTATTCACCCCTCCACTTT | CASSSDYGFGGGKYSPLHF
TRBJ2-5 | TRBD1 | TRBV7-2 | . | TGTGCCAGCAGCCGGGACAGGGGGGATGAGACCCAGTACTTC | CASSRDRGDETQYF
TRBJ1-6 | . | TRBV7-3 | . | TGTGCCAGCAGCTCACAGGGCTCGGGGTCACCCCTCCACTTT | CASSSQGSGSPLHF
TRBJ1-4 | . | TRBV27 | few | TGTGCCAGCAGTTTTAAGAGGGGGAGAGGTGAAAAACTGTTTTTT | CASSFKRGRGEKLFF
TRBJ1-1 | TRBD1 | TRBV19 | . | TGTGCCAGTAGTAGCCCGGGACAGGGGGTAGCGGCTGAAGCTTTCTTT | CASSSPGQGVAAEAFF
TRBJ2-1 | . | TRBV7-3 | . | TGTGCCAGCAGCTTCGGCGGTTCGAGCTCCTACAATGAGCAGTTCTTC | CASSFGGSSSYNEQFF